A selection of T cell receptor beta chains follows, all from one sample in a study of regulatory T cells in long-lasting Graves disease. TCRdb reprocessed the multiplex PCR reads via MiXCR and lists one record per CDR3 protein. The table has more than 450,000 distinct CDR3 sequences, about 12% seen once. This sample was also put to use in a study of T cells in Graves' hyperthyroidism and ophthalmopathy.

This specimen consisted of peripheral blood mononuclear cells (PBMCs), obtained at new diagnosis, from a patient treated with antithyroid drugs. The receptors derive from a woman younger than 45 with Graves disease. Each CDR3 is given with its conserved first and last residue. Each record gives: CDR3 protein, V gene, clone size, J gene. Clone size appears in some rows only: once, few, many, or a class for an expanded clone.

CDR3: CASTPGFKNTQYF
V: TRBV5-6
size: many
J: TRBJ2-3

CDR3: CASSLVLRGGETQYF
V: TRBV5-5
size: many
J: TRBJ2-5

CDR3: CASSLSTGTEAFF
V: TRBV3-1
size: many
J: TRBJ1-1

CDR3: CAKSYLGGHVTEAFF
V: TRBV7-2
size: many
J: TRBJ1-1

CDR3: CATSRDRGQINEKLFF
V: TRBV15
size: NA
J: TRBJ1-4

CDR3: CASSLHTGLSYEQYF
V: TRBV19
size: NA
J: TRBJ2-7

CDR3: CSARDQANEKLFF
V: TRBV20-1
size: many
J: TRBJ1-4

CDR3: CASRMGLAESYNEQFF
V: TRBV28
size: many
J: TRBJ2-1

CDR3: CASSWDRVRNEQFF
V: TRBV5-4
size: many
J: TRBJ2-1

CDR3: CASIAPPGGTYGYTF
V: TRBV12-3/TRBV12-4
size: many
J: TRBJ1-2

CDR3: CASSAGQEETQYF
V: TRBV18
size: many
J: TRBJ2-5

CDR3: CASSLGGDNQPQHF
V: TRBV28
size: many
J: TRBJ1-5

CDR3: CASSRYATGNNSPLHF
V: TRBV4-3
size: NA
J: TRBJ1-6

CDR3: CASSIIGGNLYNEQFF
V: TRBV19
size: NA
J: TRBJ2-1

CDR3: CASSLAVSPGELFF
V: TRBV5-1
size: many
J: TRBJ2-2

CDR3: CASSSPGLNTGELFF
V: TRBV5-1
size: NA
J: TRBJ2-2

CDR3: CASSIEDSRYGYTF
V: TRBV19
size: many
J: TRBJ1-2

CDR3: CASSIGGGVYNTEAFF
V: TRBV19
size: few
J: TRBJ1-1

CDR3: CASTPWGGTEAFF
V: TRBV19
size: NA
J: TRBJ1-1

CDR3: CASSARGGRPRRTDTQYF
V: TRBV19
size: once
J: TRBJ2-3

CDR3: CASRPSTSGGKWGSYNEQFF
V: TRBV7-9
size: many
J: TRBJ2-1

CDR3: CASIQGGNTEAFF
V: TRBV28
size: many
J: TRBJ1-1

CDR3: CTSSDLGGLNQPQHF
V: TRBV6-2/TRBV6-3
size: NA
J: TRBJ1-5

CDR3: CSARYWVGLRQETQYF
V: TRBV20-1
size: many
J: TRBJ2-5

CDR3: CVSRYRHNEQFF
V: TRBV11-3
size: NA
J: TRBJ2-1

CDR3: CASNKFSGNEQFF
V: TRBV19
size: many
J: TRBJ2-1

CDR3: CSVEDTGGNEKLFF
V: TRBV29-1
size: many
J: TRBJ1-4

CDR3: CAVPGQGAWEQFF
V: TRBV7-9
size: few
J: TRBJ2-1

CDR3: CASSPRVGEVNEQFF
V: TRBV11-3
size: many
J: TRBJ2-1

CDR3: CSASRQGDQPQHF
V: TRBV20-1
size: many
J: TRBJ1-5

CDR3: CASSARDSEQYF
V: TRBV18
size: few
J: TRBJ2-7

CDR3: CASGLAGVNTGELFF
V: TRBV7-2
size: few
J: TRBJ2-2

CDR3: CASSDSWARHGVADTQYF
V: TRBV25-1
size: few
J: TRBJ2-3

CDR3: CASSLNQGKGETQYF
V: TRBV7-9
size: many
J: TRBJ2-5

CDR3: CSAEQGGSNQPQHF
V: TRBV20-1
size: many
J: TRBJ1-5

CDR3: CASSLKLAGGLPFTDTQYF
V: TRBV27
size: many
J: TRBJ2-3

CDR3: CASRRDRGNEKLFF
V: TRBV12-3/TRBV12-4
size: many
J: TRBJ1-4

CDR3: CASSLAGVFYTGELFF
V: TRBV12-3/TRBV12-4
size: NA
J: TRBJ2-2

CDR3: CASSLSAPSTDTQYF
V: TRBV12-3/TRBV12-4
size: many
J: TRBJ2-3

CDR3: CASSLFIPSQWSAGIVEGSTEAFF
V: TRBV7-4
size: NA
J: TRBJ1-1

CDR3: CASSLHRDSKHPRDEQFF
V: TRBV5-6
size: many
J: NA

CDR3: CSVTSGNSFLSGELFF
V: TRBV29-1
size: NA
J: TRBJ2-2

CDR3: CASSLDPSSYNEQFF
V: TRBV11-2
size: many
J: TRBJ2-1

CDR3: CASSVAGGQGGETQYF
V: TRBV9
size: many
J: TRBJ2-5

CDR3: CASSLGIRGRNYEQYF
V: TRBV11-2
size: many
J: TRBJ2-7

CDR3: CASSTDWSSYNEQFF
V: TRBV7-8
size: many
J: TRBJ2-1

CDR3: CASSLAGHWLGTQYF
V: TRBV5-1
size: few
J: TRBJ2-5

CDR3: CASSSPGTSYEQYF
V: TRBV19
size: few
J: TRBJ2-7

CDR3: CASSPEGYNEQFF
V: TRBV5-6
size: NA
J: TRBJ2-1

CDR3: CASSQLESGYEQYF
V: TRBV2
size: many
J: TRBJ2-7

CDR3: CASSYPGTAGYGYTF
V: TRBV6-9
size: NA
J: TRBJ1-2

CDR3: CASSPGSAEISEQYF
V: TRBV7-9
size: many
J: TRBJ2-7